This T cell receptor beta chain was sequenced in a study of T cells in Graves' hyperthyroidism and ophthalmopathy. The study's findings and limits: Blood samples included most of the expanded thyroid clonotypes exceeding 0.001. Classification by a 13 V-J model distinguished ophthalmopathy from stable hyperthyroidism.

V lost 7 bases, J lost 0 bases, and 4 bases lay in between. Germline V lookup: CDR1 ENHRY, CDR2 SYGVKD. The CDR3 runs to 12 residues. This clonotype was observed at least ten times. Its antigen is undetermined. Amplification targeted TCR beta CDR3 regions from RNA transcripts. The TCR CDR3 was amplified in a first-round RT-PCR using the HTBI primer set. TCRdb reprocessed the multiplex PCR reads with MiXCR, giving one entry per CDR3 protein. This table has 800,000 or so distinct CDR3 sequences, roughly 40% appearing once. Hyperthyroidism, newly diagnosed and lasting under 2 months, affected patients aged 18 to 65.

The receptor's source is a young man with Graves' hyperthyroidism. Sequencing input: blood. This sequence joins TRBV10-3 and TRBJ1-3; no definite D call. The CDR3 nucleotides are TGTGCCATCACGAGCTCTGGAAACACCATATATTTT. It encodes CAITSSGNTIYF.